This T cell receptor (beta chain) was obtained from a study of OX40 agonist ivuxolimab in advanced cancers. The wider study: While on treatment, patients had intravenous ivuxolimab at 0.01 to 10 mg/kg every 2 weeks.

Assay used: immunoSEQ multiplex PCR; TCRdb lists only in-frame clones, some missing. The sample contains around 79,000 clones, 86% of which appear only once. General observations from the study: Among patients with partial responses at 0.1-3.0 mg/kg, clonal expansion was among the lowest. On average, CD8+ T cells showed a greater number of expanded clones than CD4+.

The germline gives CDR1 SGHVS, CDR2 FQNEAQ. The CDR3 length is 17 residues. In the case of this clone: The antigen is not known.

This chain joins TRBV7-8 and TRBJ2-5; tentative D call: TRBD2 (6 bases). The J call may be mistaken, given a closer DNA end match to TRBJ2-7. The source is an adult with an advanced solid tumor such as melanoma, head and neck, liver or kidney cancer. The sequences come from CD4+ or CD8+ T cells sorted from blood, collected in a trial of the OX40 agonist ivuxolimab. CDR3 residues: CASSLAWMEGSSYEQYF. CDR3 DNA: TGTGCCAGCAGCTTAGCGTGGATGGAGGGGAGCTCCTACGAGCAGTACTTC.